The sequence of this T cell receptor beta chain was determined in a study of CD8 T cells in ankylosing spondylitis. Study-wide results and caveats: Within peripheral blood, clones linked to disease were CD8+ and relatively rare. Roughly eight highly homologous variants made up a TCR beta motif that seemed to typify ankylosing spondylitis blood.

Via MiXCR, TCRdb re-called the 5' RACE reads, giving one row per CDR3 protein. Of around 490,000 distinct CDR3 sequences in the sample, about 5.7% were seen once. This clonotype was picked up many times. Its target is unknown. This CDR3 contains 11 residues. Germline-derived CDR1 and CDR2 are SGHTA and FQGNSA. V was pared by 8 bases and J by 4 bases, with 7 bases between. The V gene is TRBV7-2, the J gene TRBJ2-3; a possible D gene is TRBD2 (5 bases). The sequence was collected from a male donor with ankylosing spondylitis. Material: blood, either unsorted or a sorted T cell fraction (not recorded which). The CDR3 loop is CASGSADTQYF. The CDR3 DNA sequence: TGTGCCAGCGGGAGTGCAGATACGCAGTATTTT.